Listed below are T cell receptor beta chains from one sample, sequenced in a study of T cell changes during pregnancy in multiple sclerosis. Generated by immunoSEQ multiplex PCR, the TCRdb table keeps only in-frame clones and is missing some. There are about 44,000 clones in the sample; roughly 92% occur only once, and about 1.5% lies in the top ten. Sequencing was carried out using peripheral blood. The receptor set was obtained from a female donor with multiple sclerosis, enrolled in a pregnancy study. CDR3s include the opening cysteine and the closing phenylalanine or tryptophan.

V	J	CDR3
TRBV5-1	TRBJ1-5	CASSQSFNQPQHF
TRBV10-3	TRBJ2-5	CAISTGLVPQETQYF
TRBV6-5	TRBJ1-3	CASSSKTGFGNTIYF
TRBV18	TRBJ2-7	CASSPQGTYEQYF
TRBV4-1	TRBJ1-3	CASSPSPLGNTIYF
TRBV6-6	TRBJ1-4	CASSPGGGKDEKLFF
TRBV19	TRBJ1-5	CASTPTVGGNQPQHF
TRBV5-4	TRBJ2-7	CASSLEVGRDEQYF
TRBV4-3	TRBJ1-1	CASSQGAGVRTEAFF
TRBV6-5	TRBJ1-2	CASTLGWAYGYTF
TRBV19	TRBJ2-2	CASWNRLAGVNTGELFF
TRBV6-6	TRBJ1-5	CASSYTQGAEQPQHF